Below are 27 T cell receptor beta chains sequenced from a single sample in a study of cytomegalovirus exposure and HLA in healthy donors (dated by TCRdb to about 2017). The receptor library was made with the immunoSEQ multiplex PCR assay. For the multiplex PCR, a mixture combining 60 forward primers for TCR Vbeta segments and 13 reverse primers for TCR Jbeta segments was used. Drawn from immuneACCESS, this table holds only the in-frame rearrangements with V and J called that TCRdb kept. Clones are partly lost; checked studies trace under half to an unresolved V gene and leave the rest unexplained. This sample comprises around 150,000 clones, about 80% of them detected only once. The top ten constitute 5% to 5.5% of the sample. Sequencing input: PBMCs. The receptors come from a male donor in good health and CMV-seronegative.

This sequence joins TRBV30 and TRBJ1-2; TRBD1 might be the D (5 bases). Trimming pared 4 bases from V and 5 bases from J, leaving 14 bases between. The CDR3 is made up of 13 amino acids. CDR1 GTSNPN and CDR2 SVGIG come from the germline V gene (reference sequence). This CDR3 is CAWITQGVYGYTF. The CDR3 DNA reads TGTGCCTGGATAACCCAAGGGGTATATGGCTACACCTTC.

This rearrangement joins TRBV5-6 to TRBJ2-7; a weak D match, TRBD2 (5 bases). V was shortened by 1 base and J by 7 bases, with 12 bases between the two germline ends. The CDR3 covers 13 residues. Germline CDR1 and CDR2: SGHDT and YYEEEE. The CDR3 here is CASSLNVREEQYF. Here the CDR3 DNA reads TGTGCCAGCAGCTTGAATGTCCGGGAAGAGCAGTACTTC. Together with reference TRBV5-6 and TRBJ2-7, the CDR3 gives the full variable domain: DAGVTQSPTHLIKTRGQQVTLRCSPKSGHDTVSWYQQALGQGPQFIFQYYEEEERQRGNFPDRFSGHQFPNYSSELNVNALLLGDSALYLCASSLNVREEQYFGPGTRLTVT.

The genes are TRBV28 and TRBJ2-3; 8 bases are shared with TRBD1. Per the germline V gene, CDR1 is MDHEN and CDR2 is SYDVKM. With 8 bases clipped from V and 1 base from J, the junction kept 5 bases outside the gene matches. The CDR3 spans 14 residues. The CDR3 DNA follows: TGTGCCAGCGAGTCGGGACAGGGCACAGATACGCAGTATTTT. Its protein is CASESGQGTDTQYF.

This clone was seen once. This sequence joins TRBV7-9 and TRBJ1-1, with D perhaps matching TRBD1 (5 bases). The CDR3 extends over 13 amino acids. V lost 4 bases, J lost 4 bases, and 10 bases lay in between. Germline values: CDR1 SEHNR, CDR2 FQNEAQ (reference sequence). CDR3 in DNA: TGTGCCAGCAGCTGGAGACAGTCCACTGAAGCTTTCTTT. Its translation is CASSWRQSTEAFF.

This chain joins TRBV5-1 and TRBJ1-2; 9 nucleotides agree with TRBD1. Germline-derived CDR1 and CDR2 are SGHRS and YFSETQ. The J segment lost 4 bases and the V segment lost 10 bases, leaving 8 bases of the junction unmatched. The CDR3 extends over 13 amino acids. In nucleotides, the CDR3 is TGCGCCGGTCGACAGGGGGAGAGCTATGGCTACACCTTC. This encodes CAGRQGESYGYTF.

The chain employs TRBV4-3 and TRBJ1-1; no firm D call. Germline values: CDR1 LGHNA, CDR2 YSLEER. CDR3 length: 14 residues. V lost 0 bases and J lost 8, with 13 bases in between. CDR3 loop: CASSQDGVKSEAFF. In DNA, the CDR3 is TGCGCCAGCAGCCAAGATGGTGTGAAAAGCGAAGCTTTCTTT.

Only one count was recorded for this clone. The chain has TRBV2 and TRBJ1-5; TRBD1 is a possible D gene (6 bases). CDR1 and CDR2 from the germline V gene are SNHLY and FYNNEI. The CDR3 contains 18 residues. The ends were cut back, 2 bases at V and 6 bases at J, with 23 bases in the middle. This CDR3 is CASSELARGVEAAQPQHF. As DNA, the CDR3 is TGTGCCAGCAGTGAATTGGCCAGGGGTGTTGAAGCGGCTCAGCCCCAGCATTTT.

V usage is TRBV18 and J usage is TRBJ2-5, with D possibly TRBD1 on 6 matching bases. CDR1 is KGHSH, CDR2 LQKENI, per germline. V lost 0 bases and J 5 bases, leaving 13 bases between the germline ends. CDR3 size: 15 residues. Here the CDR3 DNA reads TGTGCCAGCTCACCACCTTCACAGGGAATGGAGACCCAGTACTTC. It codes for CASSPPSQGMETQYF.

The chain combines TRBV5-4 with TRBJ2-2; D possibly corresponds to TRBD1 (5 bases). CDR1 and CDR2 from the germline V gene are SGHNT and YYREEE (reference sequence). V was trimmed by 3 bases and J by 6 bases, leaving 9 bases between them. The CDR3 length is 13 residues. The CDR3 DNA follows: TGTGCCAGCAGCTCTCTAGGGGCCGGGGAGCTGTTTTTT. Encoded protein: CASSSLGAGELFF.

The J gene is TRBJ1-3, the V gene TRBV4-3; D perhaps matches TRBD1 (6 bases). The V gene lost 4 bases and the J gene lost 0 bases, with 28 bases spanning the gap. Germline CDR1 is LGHNA and CDR2 is YSLEER. This CDR3 comprises 21 residues. The CDR3 sequence is CASSLESTYRDRGDSGNTIYF. CDR3 coding DNA: TGCGCCAGCAGCCTAGAATCGACATACAGGGACCGCGGCGACTCTGGAAACACCATATATTTT.

V is TRBV15 and J is TRBJ2-7; D possibly corresponds to TRBD1 (6 bases). Looked up from germline, CDR1 is LNHNV and CDR2 is YYDKDF (reference sequence). V lost 1 base and J lost 3, with 13 bases in between. The CDR3 loop spans 15 amino acids. The CDR3 bases are TGTGCCACCAGCAGAGGGGGACAATCAGGCTACGAGCAGTACTTC. Protein: CATSRGGQSGYEQYF.

CDR3 DNA sequence: TGTGCCAGTAGTGCGACAGGGCGAGGTGGCTACACCTTC. Protein product: CASSATGRGGYTF. The chain joins TRBV19 to TRBJ1-2; TRBD1 matches at 7 bases. The CDR3 has 13 amino acids. The V gene's germline CDR1 is LNHDA and CDR2 SQIVND (reference sequence). V gave up 5 bases and J gave up 7 bases; unmatched junction bases: 7. Full variable domain (outside the CDR3, taken from reference TRBV19 and TRBJ1-2): DGGITQSPKYLFRKEGQNVTLSCEQNLNHDAMYWYRQDPGQGLRLIYYSQIVNDFQKGDIAEGYSVSREKKESFPLTVTSAQKNPTAFYLCASSATGRGGYTFGSGTRLTVV.

The chain links TRBV28 to TRBJ2-1; weak D call: TRBD2 (7 bases). Trimming stripped 6 bases from V and 8 bases from J, with 17 bases between. CDR3 length: 14 amino acids. Looked up from germline, CDR1 is MDHEN and CDR2 is SYDVKM. Written as DNA, the CDR3 is TGTGCCAGCAGGATTGGGGGGGCCGGTGATGAGCAGTTCTTC. Translation: CASRIGGAGDEQFF.

The rearrangement joins TRBV19 to TRBJ1-1; tentatively, D is TRBD1 (5 bases). V was clipped by 0 bases and J by 4 bases, with 12 bases between them. This CDR3 has 15 residues. Germline assignment: CDR1 LNHDA and CDR2 SQIVND (reference sequence). CDR3 loop: CASSIDVATVTEAFF. The CDR3 DNA sequence: TGTGCCAGTAGTATAGATGTTGCGACAGTCACTGAAGCTTTCTTT.

The chain combines TRBV28 with TRBJ2-3; the match to TRBD2 covers 7 bases. The germline V gene has CDR1 MDHEN and CDR2 SYDVKM. J lost 4 bases, V lost 4 bases, and 5 bases had no gene match. This CDR3 comprises 14 residues. CDR3 in DNA: TGTGCCAGCAGTTCCCAGGGAGGGCCAGATACGCAGTATTTT. It encodes CASSSQGGPDTQYF.

J is TRBJ2-5 and V is TRBV7-3; D possibly corresponds to TRBD1 (5 bases). The CDR3 consists of 14 residues. Trimming took 3 bases from V and 4 from J, leaving 12 bases between them. Germline assignment: CDR1 SGHTA and CDR2 FQGTGA. CDR3 amino acids: CASSFWGAGETQYF. The CDR3 region has the DNA TGTGCCAGCAGCTTTTGGGGCGCCGGAGAGACCCAGTACTTC. Full variable domain (outside the CDR3, taken from reference TRBV7-3 and TRBJ2-5): GAGVSQTPSNKVTEKGKYVELRCDPISGHTALYWYRQSLGQGPEFLIYFQGTGAADDSGLPNDRFFAVRPEGSVSTLKIQRTERGDSAVYLCASSFWGAGETQYFGPGTRLLVL.

The rearrangement joins TRBV5-1 to TRBJ1-1; a possible D gene is TRBD1 (5 bases). Germline V gene sequence: CDR1 SGHRS, CDR2 YFSETQ. Trimming took off 0 bases at V and 3 bases at J, with 9 bases between the two ends. The CDR3 spans 14 residues. CDR3 loop: CASSLGQGYTEAFF. The CDR3 nucleotides are TGCGCCAGCAGCTTGGGTCAGGGTTACACTGAAGCTTTCTTT. The complete variable domain, with remaining parts taken from reference TRBV5-1 and TRBJ1-1, reads KAGVTQTPRYLIKTRGQQVTLSCSPISGHRSVSWYQQTPGQGLQFLFEYFSETQRNKGNFPGRFSGRQFSNSRSEMNVSTLELGDSALYLCASSLGQGYTEAFFGQGTRLTVV.

The table lists this clone with a count of one. V gene TRBV30 combines with J gene TRBJ1-2; maybe TRBD1 (5 bases). This CDR3 region has 14 residues. V lost 2 bases and J lost 6, with 16 bases in between. Germline loops: CDR1 GTSNPN, CDR2 SVGIG (reference sequence). The chain's CDR3 is CAWSWGKGLDGYTF. The CDR3 nucleotides are TGTGCCTGGAGTTGGGGAAAGGGGTTGGATGGCTACACCTTC. Full variable domain (remainder filled in from reference TRBV30 and TRBJ1-2): SQTIHQWPATLVQPVGSPLSLECTVEGTSNPNLYWYRQAAGRGLQLLFYSVGIGQISSEVPQNLSASRPQDRQFILSSKKLLLSDSGFYLCAWSWGKGLDGYTFGSGTRLTVV.

The chain uses TRBV30 and TRBJ1-5, with D possibly being TRBD1 (6 bases). CDR3 length equals 13 residues. The ends were cut back, 4 bases at V and 4 bases at J, with 11 bases in the middle. Germline V CDR1 and CDR2: GTSNPN, SVGIG (reference sequence). The CDR3 DNA reads TGTGCCTGGACCAGAGGACAGAATCAGCCCCAGCATTTT. Its translation: CAWTRGQNQPQHF. The entire variable domain, with the rest obtained from reference TRBV30 and TRBJ1-5, is as follows: SQTIHQWPATLVQPVGSPLSLECTVEGTSNPNLYWYRQAAGRGLQLLFYSVGIGQISSEVPQNLSASRPQDRQFILSSKKLLLSDSGFYLCAWTRGQNQPQHFGDGTRLSIL.

The rearrangement links TRBV5-1 to TRBJ1-5; 8 bases are a match to TRBD1. The V and J ends lost 1 base and 0 bases, in that order; junction bases with no gene match: 6. CDR3 length equals 17 residues. Germline assignment: CDR1 SGHRS and CDR2 YFSETQ. CDR3 in DNA: TGCGCCAGCAGCTTGTCCGGGACAGGCAATAGCAATCAGCCCCAGCATTTT. This sequence encodes CASSLSGTGNSNQPQHF.

The J gene is TRBJ2-7, the V gene TRBV6-6; 8 bases match TRBD1. This CDR3 spans 16 amino acids. Germline V gene data show CDR1 as MNHNY and CDR2 as SVGAGI (reference sequence). V shed 3 bases and J 0 bases; nucleotides not matched to a gene: 7. The CDR3 coding sequence is TGTGCCAGCAGTTATGAGACAGGGGATAGCTCCTACGAGCAGTACTTC. The encoded protein is CASSYETGDSSYEQYF.

V gene TRBV2 combines with J gene TRBJ1-2; 7 nucleotides align to TRBD1. The CDR3 extends over 14 amino acids. The germline gives CDR1 SNHLY, CDR2 FYNNEI. The V segment lost 0 bases and the J segment 3 bases; nucleotides outside the gene matches: 1. CDR3 in DNA: TGTGCCAGCAGTGAAGCAGGGACAGACTATGGCTACACCTTC. Translation: CASSEAGTDYGYTF.

The chain joins TRBV18 to TRBJ2-1; the match to TRBD1 covers 7 bases. The germline CDR1 and CDR2 sequences are KGHSH and LQKENI. The trim removed 1 base at V and 3 bases at J, leaving 6 bases unmatched. This CDR3 has 16 residues. CDR3 DNA: TGTGCCAGCTCACCACGGGAAGGGGGCTACTACAATGAGCAGTTCTTC. The encoded protein is CASSPREGGYYNEQFF.

The chain carries TRBV7-2 and TRBJ2-7, with a weak D call TRBD1 (5 bases). Trimming cost V 2 bases and J 2 bases, with 13 bases left between them. The V gene's germline CDR1 is SGHTA and CDR2 FQGNSA. CDR3 length equals 15 residues. Here the CDR3 DNA reads TGTGCCAGCAGCTTACCGGACACTAAGGCCTACGAGCAGTACTTC. It yields the protein CASSLPDTKAYEQYF.

This clone came up a few times. The same CDR3 can be traced to other DNA sequences in this sample. This chain joins TRBV10-3 and TRBJ1-4; unclear D gene. Trimming stripped 6 bases from V and 2 bases from J, with 7 bases between. Looked up from germline, CDR1 is ENHRY and CDR2 is SYGVKD. This CDR3 has 13 residues. CDR3 region: CAIRVSTNEKLFF. CDR3 coding DNA: TGTGCCATCAGGGTCAGTACTAATGAAAAACTGTTTTTT.

CDR3: CASSIRRGGQGDPEQYF. DNA for the CDR3: TGTGCCAGTAGTATTAGGCGCGGCGGACAGGGGGACCCCGAGCAGTACTTC. The chain employs TRBV19 and TRBJ2-7, with 10 bases lining up with TRBD1. Looked up from germline, CDR1 is LNHDA and CDR2 is SQIVND (reference sequence). Losses at the gene ends were 3 bases for V and 6 bases for J; bases not matched to a gene: 14. This CDR3 region has 17 residues.

The V gene is TRBV27, the J gene TRBJ1-2; 12 bases fit TRBD1. This CDR3 comprises 18 residues. The germline V gene has CDR1 MNHEY and CDR2 SMNVEV (reference sequence). J lost 4 bases, V lost 2 bases, and 11 bases had no gene match. The CDR3 sequence is CASSLRGTGGVVVYGYTF. In DNA, the CDR3 is TGTGCCAGCAGTTTACGGGGGACAGGGGGCGTTGTGGTCTATGGCTACACCTTC.